These T cell receptor beta chains were read from a single sample in a study of blood T cell repertoires in COVID-19. Here immunoSEQ multiplex PCR was the method, and the copy in TCRdb shows in-frame clones only, minus some. The data contain about 51,000 clones, 70% to 90% of them seen just once; the ten biggest clones take up around 1.4%. What was sequenced was peripheral blood. All receptors derive from a man between 60 and 75 years old with acute or convalescent COVID-19. CDR3s include the opening cysteine and the closing phenylalanine or tryptophan. Each record gives: CDR3 protein, CDR3 DNA, J gene, D gene, clone size, V gene. A D gene is named only where the DNA matches it firmly. Some rows have no size entry. The others give once, few or many, or a class for an expanded clone.

CDR3aa: CASSEGQGVDYGYTF; CDR3nt: TGTGCCAGCAGTGAAGGACAGGGGGTCGACTATGGCTACACCTTC; j_gene: TRBJ1-2; d_gene: TRBD1; abundance: .; v_gene: TRBV6-4
CDR3aa: CASSNDRDGNQPQHF; CDR3nt: TGTGCCAGCAGTAACGACAGGGATGGCAATCAGCCCCAGCATTTT; j_gene: TRBJ1-5; d_gene: TRBD1; abundance: .; v_gene: TRBV2
CDR3aa: CASSYRQGHQPQHF; CDR3nt: TGTGCCAGCAGTTATCGGCAGGGCCATCAGCCCCAGCATTTT; j_gene: TRBJ1-5; d_gene: .; abundance: .; v_gene: TRBV6-2/TRBV6-3
CDR3aa: CASSVSGRAYEQYF; CDR3nt: TGCGCCAGCAGTGTTAGCGGGAGGGCCTACGAGCAGTACTTC; j_gene: TRBJ2-7; d_gene: TRBD2; abundance: .; v_gene: TRBV10-1
CDR3aa: CASSRAANQPQHF; CDR3nt: TGTGCCAGTAGTAGAGCGGCCAATCAGCCCCAGCATTTT; j_gene: TRBJ1-5; d_gene: .; abundance: .; v_gene: TRBV19
CDR3aa: CASSLLAGDGELFF; CDR3nt: TGTGCCAGCAGTTTACTAGCGGGGGACGGGGAGCTGTTTTTT; j_gene: TRBJ2-2; d_gene: TRBD2; abundance: .; v_gene: TRBV27
CDR3aa: CASSPSRDTNEKLFF; CDR3nt: TGTGCCAGCAGCCCAAGCCGGGACACAAATGAAAAACTGTTTTTT; j_gene: TRBJ1-4; d_gene: .; abundance: .; v_gene: TRBV5-4
CDR3aa: CASSPIAGVRTDTQYF; CDR3nt: TGTGCCAGCAGCCCGATAGCGGGAGTGAGAACAGATACGCAGTATTTT; j_gene: TRBJ2-3; d_gene: TRBD2; abundance: .; v_gene: TRBV11-2
CDR3aa: CASSPPGGHNQPQHF; CDR3nt: TGTGCCAGCAGCCCTCCCGGGGGGCACAATCAGCCCCAGCATTTT; j_gene: TRBJ1-5; d_gene: .; abundance: .; v_gene: TRBV3-1/TRBV3-2
CDR3aa: CASRRGGAAFFYGYTF; CDR3nt: TGTGCCAGCCGCCGGGGGGGGGCCGCCTTTTTCTATGGCTACACCTTC; j_gene: TRBJ1-2; d_gene: .; abundance: .; v_gene: TRBV3-1/TRBV3-2
CDR3aa: CASSFRVSPPNYGYTF; CDR3nt: TGTGCCAGCAGCTTTCGGGTTTCGCCACCAAACTATGGCTACACCTTC; j_gene: TRBJ1-2; d_gene: .; abundance: .; v_gene: TRBV7-9
CDR3aa: CASSLRAGVGTDTQYF; CDR3nt: TGTGCCAGCAGCCTTAGAGCGGGAGTGGGGACAGATACGCAGTATTTT; j_gene: TRBJ2-3; d_gene: TRBD2; abundance: .; v_gene: TRBV3-1/TRBV3-2
CDR3aa: CASSFSPGTSGSEQYF; CDR3nt: TGCGCCAGCAGCTTCTCCCCGGGGACTAGCGGCTCCGAGCAGTACTTC; j_gene: TRBJ2-7; d_gene: TRBD2; abundance: .; v_gene: TRBV4-1
CDR3aa: CASSWGGGSDTQYF; CDR3nt: TGTGCCAGCAGCTGGGGGGGAGGTTCAGATACGCAGTATTTT; j_gene: TRBJ2-3; d_gene: TRBD2; abundance: .; v_gene: TRBV7-6
CDR3aa: CASSYPRTGSPLHF; CDR3nt: TGTGCCAGCAGTTACCCCCGGACGGGATCACCCCTCCACTTT; j_gene: TRBJ1-6; d_gene: .; abundance: .; v_gene: TRBV6-2/TRBV6-3
CDR3aa: CASSFLENTGELFF; CDR3nt: TGTGCCAGCAGTTTTTTAGAGAACACCGGGGAGCTGTTTTTT; j_gene: TRBJ2-2; d_gene: .; abundance: .; v_gene: TRBV27
CDR3aa: CASSGQLQETQYF; CDR3nt: TGTGCCAGCTCCGGACAGCTCCAAGAGACCCAGTACTTC; j_gene: TRBJ2-5; d_gene: .; abundance: .; v_gene: TRBV2
CDR3aa: CASSSRVSSYNEQFF; CDR3nt: TGTGCCAGCAGTTCGAGGGTGAGCTCCTACAATGAGCAGTTCTTC; j_gene: TRBJ2-1; d_gene: .; abundance: once; v_gene: TRBV27
CDR3aa: CASSQSQGYEQYF; CDR3nt: TGCGCCAGCAGCCAAAGTCAGGGCTACGAGCAGTACTTC; j_gene: TRBJ2-7; d_gene: .; abundance: .; v_gene: TRBV4-1
CDR3aa: CASSRSLYNEQFF; CDR3nt: TGTGCCAGCAGTCGGAGCCTTTACAATGAGCAGTTCTTC; j_gene: TRBJ2-1; d_gene: .; abundance: .; v_gene: TRBV28
CDR3aa: CASSPTNGLAGQYF; CDR3nt: TGTGCCAGCTCACCTACTAATGGACTAGCGGGACAGTATTTT; j_gene: TRBJ2-3; d_gene: TRBD2; abundance: .; v_gene: TRBV18
CDR3aa: CASSAGLAGSQETQYF; CDR3nt: TGTGCCAGCAGCGCCGGACTAGCGGGTAGCCAAGAGACCCAGTACTTC; j_gene: TRBJ2-5; d_gene: TRBD2; abundance: .; v_gene: TRBV2
CDR3aa: CASSFRLAGTGEQFF; CDR3nt: TGTGCCAGCAGTTTCCGACTAGCGGGAACGGGTGAGCAGTTCTTC; j_gene: TRBJ2-1; d_gene: TRBD2; abundance: .; v_gene: TRBV28
CDR3aa: CASSPQGAISYEQYF; CDR3nt: TGTGCCAGCAGTCCGCAGGGGGCGATTTCCTACGAGCAGTACTTC; j_gene: TRBJ2-7; d_gene: TRBD1; abundance: .; v_gene: TRBV28
CDR3aa: CASSPPVQGESGANVLTF; CDR3nt: TGTGCCAGCAGTCCCCCGGTACAGGGGGAGTCCGGGGCCAACGTCCTGACTTTC; j_gene: TRBJ2-6; d_gene: TRBD1; abundance: .; v_gene: TRBV28
CDR3aa: CASSVGPGRYEQYF; CDR3nt: TGTGCCAGCAGCGTAGGCCCAGGCCGATACGAGCAGTACTTC; j_gene: TRBJ2-7; d_gene: .; abundance: .; v_gene: TRBV9